One and the same sample provided the 10 T cell receptor beta chains below, sequenced in a study of T cells after yellow fever vaccination. TCRdb used MiXCR to reprocess the 5' RACE reads, holding one entry per CDR3 protein. The profile shows 200,000 to 300,000 distinct CDR3 sequences, approximately 6.8% of them singletons. Sequencing used CD4+ T cells sorted from PBMCs, obtained on the day of the yellow fever booster vaccination. The receptors here all came from a young man who received the YFV17D yellow fever vaccine.

The chain has TRBV20-1 and TRBJ1-3, with a possible D match to TRBD1 (6 bases). Germline CDR1 and CDR2: DFQATT and SNEGSKA (reference sequence). Trimming took 3 bases from V and 1 from J, leaving 19 bases between them. The CDR3 length is 17 residues. CDR3 residues: CSARFKDSRWSGNTIYF. Written as DNA, the CDR3 is TGCAGTGCTAGGTTCAAGGACAGCCGATGGTCTGGAAACACCATATATTTT.

This clonotype was found many times. The J gene is TRBJ2-5, the V gene TRBV12-3 or TRBV12-4; TRBD1 or TRBD2 may be the D gene (5 bases each). V was clipped by 3 bases and J by 5 bases, with 25 bases between them. The CDR3 totals 18 residues. The CDR3 DNA reads as TGTGCCAGCAGTTTGGCCGGGGCCTCGCCGAAGCGGCTGGAGACCCAGTACTTC. Amino acids: CASSLAGASPKRLETQYF.

In its sample, this clonotype was seen a few times. This chain connects TRBV5-1 to TRBJ2-5; D gene unclear. The length of the CDR3 is 14 residues. V shed 1 base and J shed 0 bases, with 7 bases lying between them. Germline V gene data show CDR1 as SGHRS and CDR2 as YFSETQ. Here the CDR3 DNA reads TGCGCCAGCAGCTTGTACACGTACCAAGAGACCCAGTACTTC. This sequence encodes CASSLYTYQETQYF.

This clonotype was counted between two and nine times. The V call is TRBV5-5, the J call TRBJ1-6; the D is unclear. The length of the CDR3 is 17 residues. Germline V gives CDR1 SGHKS, CDR2 YYEKEE (reference sequence). The V gene lost 0 bases and the J gene lost 4 bases, with 14 bases spanning the gap. Here the CDR3 reads CASSLAFGQGYNSPLHF. CDR3 coding DNA: TGTGCCAGCAGCTTGGCCTTTGGGCAAGGTTATAATTCACCCCTCCACTTT. Combining the CDR3 with reference TRBV5-5 and TRBJ1-6 gives the whole variable domain DAGVTQSPTHLIKTRGQQVTLRCSPISGHKSVSWYQQVLGQGPQFIFQYYEKEERGRGNFPDRFSARQFPNYSSELNVNALLLGDSALYLCASSLAFGQGYNSPLHFGNGTRLTVT.

In this sample, this clonotype turned up many times. J is TRBJ2-6 and V is TRBV4-3; D gene ambiguous. The CDR3 covers 15 residues. V gave up 3 bases and J gave up 0 bases, with 6 bases separating them. Per the germline V gene, CDR1 is LGHNA and CDR2 is YSLEER. CDR3 sequence reads: CASSHSLSGANVLTF. DNA for the CDR3: TGCGCCAGCAGCCACAGTCTCTCTGGGGCCAACGTCCTGACTTTC.

This clonotype occurred once. Since a much larger clone is just one base distant, this may be a read error. The rearrangement links TRBV20-1 to TRBJ1-1, with TRBD1 as a possible D gene (5 bases). V lost 7 bases and J 5 bases, leaving 14 bases between the germline ends. Looked up from germline, CDR1 is DFQATT and CDR2 is SNEGSKA (reference sequence). This CDR3 contains 12 residues. The CDR3 region has the DNA TGCAGTGTTGGACACGCGGATACTGAAGCTTTCTTT. It codes for CSVGHADTEAFF.

The sample holds a few counts of this clonotype. The J gene is TRBJ1-2, the V gene TRBV7-9; 7 bases map to TRBD1. The trim removed 6 bases at V and 6 bases at J, leaving 10 bases unmatched. From germline, CDR1 is SEHNR and CDR2 FQNEAQ (reference sequence). This CDR3 is 14 amino acids long. CDR3 nucleotide sequence: TGTGCCAGCAGTCCCTGGGAGGGACAGAATGGCTACACCTTC. Amino acids: CASSPWEGQNGYTF.

This clonotype was observed at least ten times. The chain employs TRBV15 and TRBJ2-1, with TRBD2 matching over 10 bases. CDR3 length: 15 residues. Losses at the gene ends were 0 bases for V and 7 bases for J; bases not matched to a gene: 3. The germline gives CDR1 LNHNV, CDR2 YYDKDF (reference sequence). The CDR3 loop is CATSRDLAGVNEQFF. The CDR3, as DNA: TGTGCCACCAGCAGAGATCTAGCGGGAGTTAATGAGCAGTTCTTC.

This clonotype was counted ten times or more. J is TRBJ2-3 and V is TRBV10-3, with a possible D match to TRBD2 (5 bases). Germline CDR1 is ENHRY and CDR2 is SYGVKD. V lost 9 bases and J lost 3, with 16 bases in between. This CDR3 has 14 amino acids. The CDR3 bases are TGTGCCATACGATCCTATTTAGCGACAGATACGCAGTATTTT. Amino acid sequence: CAIRSYLATDTQYF.

There are a few counts of this clonotype. The rearrangement joins TRBV7-8 to TRBJ1-2; 7 bases are a match to TRBD1. The CDR3 spans 14 residues. Germline CDR1 SGHVS, CDR2 FQNEAQ. Germline trimming cut 7 bases from V and 5 bases from J; bases unmatched to any gene: 10. This CDR3 is CASTRSDRSYGYTF. Written as DNA, the CDR3 is TGTGCCAGCACCCGTTCGGACAGGTCGTATGGCTACACCTTC.